These 18 T cell receptor beta chains were sequenced from one sample in a study of blood T cells in healthy people across ages. A second PCR, run for about 7 to 11 cycles, used a sample-barcoded 5' primer plus a J-beta primer mix. Each CDR3 protein is one row after TCRdb ran MiXCR on the 5' RACE reads. This repertoire shows 800,000 or so distinct CDR3 sequences, more than 20% found once; its top ten account for under 4.5%. Another study also made use of these data, one on T cells of mothers and their children.

The sample consisted of blood. These receptors all come from a boy between 5 and 17 years old in good health.

This clonotype turned up a few times. The chain carries TRBV20-1 and TRBJ2-7; 9 bases match TRBD1. Germline CDR1 and CDR2: DFQATT and SNEGSKA (reference sequence). V shed 5 bases, J shed 5 bases, and the junction held 10 bases outside the gene matches. CDR3 length equals 14 residues. CDR3 protein: CSAGGGTGINEQYF. DNA of the CDR3: TGCAGTGCTGGGGGCGGGACAGGGATCAACGAGCAGTACTTC.

The V call is TRBV29-1, the J call TRBJ2-1; 12 positions agree with TRBD2. The CDR3 has 15 residues. Germline V gene data show CDR1 as SQVTM and CDR2 as ANQGSEA. Germline trimming cut 6 bases from V and 7 bases from J; bases unmatched to any gene: 10. CDR3 coding DNA: TGCAGCGTCCAACTTGGACTAGCGGGGTCAAATGAGCAGTTCTTC. This codes for CSVQLGLAGSNEQFF.

This clonotype has a handful of counts. The chain employs TRBV12-3 or TRBV12-4 and TRBJ2-1; D perhaps matches TRBD1 (5 bases). The J call could be wrong; TRBJ2-7 is a better fit for the DNA end. There are 12 residues in the CDR3. The CDR3 is CASTQGGHEQYF. In DNA form, the CDR3 reads TGTGCCAGCACCCAGGGTGGCCACGAGCAGTACTTC.

In its sample, this clonotype was seen a few times. The chain is built from TRBV30 and TRBJ1-3; the match to TRBD1 covers 7 bases. J lost 0 bases, V lost 4 bases, and 6 bases had no gene match. CDR1 is GTSNPN, CDR2 SVGIG, per germline (reference sequence). This CDR3 region has 15 residues. The CDR3 bases are TGTGCCTGGACCGGACAGGCACTCTCTGGAAACACCATATATTTT. This gives the protein CAWTGQALSGNTIYF.

This clonotype was picked up a small number of times. The chain is built from TRBV5-1 and TRBJ1-5; 9 bases line up with TRBD1. Germline V gives CDR1 SGHRS, CDR2 YFSETQ. The junction had 7 bases not matched to a gene; V was cut back by 4 bases and J by 5 bases. This CDR3 spans 15 amino acids. The CDR3 sequence is CASSPDRGKDQPQHF. CDR3 in DNA: TGCGCCAGCAGCCCGGACAGGGGCAAGGATCAGCCCCAGCATTTT. Full variable domain (outside the CDR3, taken from reference TRBV5-1 and TRBJ1-5): KAGVTQTPRYLIKTRGQQVTLSCSPISGHRSVSWYQQTPGQGLQFLFEYFSETQRNKGNFPGRFSGRQFSNSRSEMNVSTLELGDSALYLCASSPDRGKDQPQHFGDGTRLSIL.

The rearrangement joins TRBV5-1 to TRBJ2-1, with D perhaps matching TRBD2 (5 bases). CDR1 is SGHRS and CDR2 is YFSETQ in the germline V gene. CDR3 length equals 17 residues. V was cut by 2 bases and J by 0 bases, with 15 bases left in between. The CDR3 loop is CASSFRAVQSSYNEQFF. The CDR3, as DNA: TGCGCCAGCAGCTTCAGAGCGGTCCAAAGCTCCTACAATGAGCAGTTCTTC.

CDR3 coding DNA: TGTGCCAGCAGTGGCCCCGGGGATATGACCAAAAACATTCAGTACTTC. Its protein product is CASSGPGDMTKNIQYF. The chain recombines TRBV6-6 with TRBJ2-4; tentatively, D is TRBD2 (5 bases). The CDR3 has 16 residues. Germline values: CDR1 MNHNY, CDR2 SVGAGI (reference sequence). Between the trimmed V and J ends, which lost 5 bases and 2 bases, there was a span of 16 bases.

This clonotype was counted between two and nine times. The chain carries TRBV11-2 and TRBJ2-2, with D perhaps being TRBD1 or TRBD2 (5 bases each). Looked up from germline, CDR1 is SGHAT and CDR2 is FQNNGV. The germline V and J ends were trimmed by 8 bases and 3 bases, with 16 bases remaining between them. CDR3 length equals 15 residues. The CDR3 region is CASGGAGDHTGELFF. The CDR3 DNA reads as TGTGCCAGCGGTGGTGCTGGGGACCACACCGGGGAGCTGTTTTTT. Looking up the rest from reference TRBV11-2 and TRBJ2-2 gives the full variable domain: EAGVAQSPRYKIIEKRQSVAFWCNPISGHATLYWYQQILGQGPKLLIQFQNNGVVDDSQLPKDRFSAERLKGVDSTLKIQPAKLEDSAVYLCASGGAGDHTGELFFGEGSRLTVL.

This clonotype appeared a few times. The chain links TRBV5-6 to TRBJ2-7; D possibly corresponds to TRBD1 (5 bases). Trimming stripped 4 bases from V and 6 bases from J, with 14 bases between. The germline V gene encodes CDR1 SGHDT and CDR2 YYEEEE. The CDR3 length is 13 residues. The CDR3, as DNA: TGTGCCAGCAGCCCAGGGTTGGGGCGCGAGCAGTACTTC. Translating gives CASSPGLGREQYF.

This chain uses TRBV5-1 with TRBJ1-1; D not certain. The V end was cut by 4 bases, the J end by 0 bases, with 13 bases between. Per the germline V gene, CDR1 is SGHRS and CDR2 is YFSETQ. The CDR3 totals 15 residues. Here the CDR3 reads CASSRGGYVNTEAFF. The CDR3 bases are TGCGCCAGCAGCCGAGGTGGGTATGTGAACACTGAAGCTTTCTTT. The complete variable domain, with remaining parts taken from reference TRBV5-1 and TRBJ1-1, reads KAGVTQTPRYLIKTRGQQVTLSCSPISGHRSVSWYQQTPGQGLQFLFEYFSETQRNKGNFPGRFSGRQFSNSRSEMNVSTLELGDSALYLCASSRGGYVNTEAFFGQGTRLTVV.

CDR3 amino acids: CASSLVGADSSYEQYF. CDR3 coding DNA: TGCGCCAGCAGCTTGGTCGGGGCGGATTCGTCCTACGAGCAGTACTTC. V usage is TRBV5-1 and J usage is TRBJ2-7; D tentatively fits TRBD1 or TRBD2 (5 bases each). The V gene lost 0 bases and the J gene lost 1 base, with 14 bases spanning the gap. Germline assignment: CDR1 SGHRS and CDR2 YFSETQ. The CDR3 runs to 16 residues.

J is TRBJ2-5 and V is TRBV6-1; D call uncertain. V was pared by 4 bases and J by 1 base, with 13 bases between. This CDR3 is built from 15 residues. CDR1 and CDR2 from the germline V gene are MNHNS and SASEGT. CDR3 sequence reads: CASSGSSVLQETQYF. The CDR3 DNA follows: TGTGCCAGCAGTGGCAGTTCGGTACTCCAAGAGACCCAGTACTTC.

This chain connects TRBV28 to TRBJ2-3; the match to TRBD2 covers 10 bases. The germline gives CDR1 MDHEN, CDR2 SYDVKM. The CDR3 runs to 17 residues. With V trimmed by 3 bases and J by 1 base, 7 bases remained unmatched. CDR3 in amino acids: CASSLHGLAGGTDTQYF. DNA for the CDR3: TGTGCCAGCAGTTTGCATGGGCTAGCGGGAGGCACAGATACGCAGTATTTT. Complete variable domain (other parts from reference TRBV28 and TRBJ2-3): DVKVTQSSRYLVKRTGEKVFLECVQDMDHENMFWYRQDPGLGLRLIYFSYDVKMKEKGDIPEGYSVSREKKERFSLILESASTNQTSMYLCASSLHGLAGGTDTQYFGPGTRLTVL.

This clonotype was observed a few times. The chain is built from TRBV10-3 and TRBJ1-2; D gene ambiguous. From germline, CDR1 is ENHRY and CDR2 SYGVKD. Trimming cost V 0 bases and J 4 bases, with 18 bases left between them. This CDR3 has 17 residues. CDR3 nucleotide sequence: TGTGCCATCAGTGAGTCGCACCCCCCGGGGAAAGTCTATGGCTACACCTTC. Its translation: CAISESHPPGKVYGYTF.

The chain couples TRBV7-3 to TRBJ2-1; TRBD2 matches at 9 bases. The ends lost 5 bases at V and 9 bases at J; junction bases unmatched: 5. This CDR3 is 13 amino acids long. CDR1 is SGHTA and CDR2 is FQGTGA in the germline V gene. The CDR3 DNA follows: TGTGCCAGCAGCCTGGGGACTAGCACTGAGCAGTTCTTC. This codes for CASSLGTSTEQFF.

A few counts support this clonotype. The chain links TRBV5-1 to TRBJ1-2; TRBD1 is a possible D gene (5 bases). Germline CDR1 SGHRS, CDR2 YFSETQ. The CDR3 spans 15 residues. The V end was cut by 0 bases, the J end by 2 bases, with 11 bases between. The CDR3 sequence: CASSLDRPENYGYTF. CDR3 nucleotide sequence: TGCGCCAGCAGCTTGGACAGGCCTGAAAACTATGGCTACACCTTC. The full variable domain, with the rest looked up from reference TRBV5-1 and TRBJ1-2, is KAGVTQTPRYLIKTRGQQVTLSCSPISGHRSVSWYQQTPGQGLQFLFEYFSETQRNKGNFPGRFSGRQFSNSRSEMNVSTLELGDSALYLCASSLDRPENYGYTFGSGTRLTVV.

The sample holds a few counts of this clonotype. The chain combines TRBV4-2 with TRBJ2-3; TRBD1 agrees at 8 bases. V lost 1 base to trimming and J lost 4 bases; unmatched junction nucleotides: 7. The CDR3 contains 16 residues. From germline, CDR1 is LGHNA and CDR2 YNFKEQ. The CDR3 DNA reads TGTGCCAGCAGCCAAGGCGGACAGGGTGGTCCAGATACGCAGTATTTT. Translation gives CASSQGGQGGPDTQYF.

V is TRBV5-1 and J is TRBJ2-3, with D possibly TRBD2 on 6 matching bases. The CDR3 consists of 15 residues. V gave up 3 bases and J gave up 4 bases, with 15 bases separating them. Germline V gives CDR1 SGHRS, CDR2 YFSETQ. The DNA of the CDR3 is TGCGCCAGCAGCTCGGGACTCACCCTCGCAGATACGCAGTATTTT. Its translation: CASSSGLTLADTQYF.